This TCR beta chain was retrieved from a study of cytomegalovirus exposure and HLA in healthy donors. Broader study findings: Later analysis associated a missense DCLRE1C variant with TCR beta V- and J-gene trimming.

Per germline, CDR1 MNHNY and CDR2 SVGAGI (reference sequence). The CDR3 extends over 12 amino acids. Deletions cut 2 bases from V and 6 bases from J, with 8 bases between. Primers: 60 Vbeta forward and 13 Jbeta reverse. Source study methods: Roughly 80 million unique TCR beta chains, some 11 million shared, were counted in a later analysis. Repertoires were generated with immunoSEQ multiplex PCR, while TCRdb's copy carries only in-frame clones and drops some. Clone size and V and J calls were adopted from that table, with D and trimming inferred from the DNA. The table has over 70,000 clones, around 74% seen once. A single count supports this clone. Its matching antigen is unknown.

The sequence was obtained from a human donor in good health. V gene TRBV6-6 combines with J gene TRBJ2-7; possibly TRBD1 for D (5 bases). Sequencing input: PBMCs. CDR3 sequence: CASSYGAGEQYF. The CDR3 coding sequence is TGTGCCAGCAGTTACGGGGCCGGCGAGCAGTACTTC.